A single sample gave rise to the 14 T cell receptor beta chains below, sequenced in a study of identical twins. TCRdb fed the 5' RACE reads into MiXCR, producing one record per CDR3 protein. This sample has 1.5 million to 2 million distinct CDR3 sequences; more than 30% occur once, and the top ten carry around 0.25%. Sequencing was done on a sample of cord blood. The receptors were sampled from a newborn girl in good health.

This clonotype has at least ten counts. The gene calls are TRBV7-2 and TRBJ2-3; D possibly corresponds to TRBD2 (5 bases). Deletions cut 6 bases from V and 0 bases from J, with 10 bases between. Germline values: CDR1 SGHTA, CDR2 FQGNSA. The CDR3 extends over 14 amino acids. CDR3 in amino acids: CASRQLGSTDTQYF. The CDR3 region has the DNA TGTGCCAGCAGGCAACTAGGGAGCACAGATACGCAGTATTTT.

The chain links TRBV5-1 to TRBJ2-1; D is perhaps TRBD2 (6 bases). From germline, CDR1 is SGHRS and CDR2 YFSETQ. This CDR3 region has 16 residues. Trimming cost V 4 bases and J 0 bases, with 14 bases left between them. CDR3 DNA: TGCGCCAGCAGCCCCCTGAGGGAGGTCTCCTACAATGAGCAGTTCTTC. Residues: CASSPLREVSYNEQFF.

This clonotype has more than one count but fewer than ten. The V call is TRBV7-6, the J call TRBJ2-1, with TRBD1 identical over 9 bases. In germline, CDR1 is SGHVS, CDR2 FNYEAQ. V lost 5 bases and J lost 0; bases outside the gene matches: 8. The CDR3 sequence is 17 residues long. The CDR3 coding sequence is TGTGCCAGCAGCCACGGGACAGGGATCAGCTCCTACAATGAGCAGTTCTTC. Its translation is CASSHGTGISSYNEQFF.

This clonotype was seen only a few times. This chain links TRBV12-3 or TRBV12-4 with TRBJ2-7, with 15 nucleotides matching TRBD2. CDR3 length equals 18 residues. After removal of 5 bases from V and 3 bases from J, the junction contained 11 bases not matched to a gene. CDR3 residues: CASSHGTSGGLLDYEQYF. CDR3 DNA sequence: TGTGCCAGCAGTCATGGGACTAGCGGGGGGCTCCTCGACTACGAGCAGTACTTC.

The V and J genes are TRBV3-1 and TRBJ2-3; possible D gene TRBD1, 6 bases. The CDR3 length is 13 residues. Germline V gives CDR1 LGHDT, CDR2 YNNKEL (reference sequence). V was clipped by 5 bases and J by 2 bases, with 8 bases between them. CDR3 in DNA: TGTGCCAGCAGCGAGGGGGTCACAGATACGCAGTATTTT. This encodes CASSEGVTDTQYF.

J is TRBJ1-2 and V is TRBV6-1; no clear D. The CDR3 contains 16 residues. Germline V gene lookup returns CDR1 MNHNS and CDR2 SASEGT. Trimming removed 2 bases at V and 5 bases at J, with 18 bases between. CDR3 sequence: CASSEHSPRVQYGYTF. As DNA, the CDR3 is TGTGCCAGCAGTGAACACTCGCCCCGGGTCCAGTATGGCTACACCTTC.

The J gene is TRBJ2-7, the V gene TRBV27; the match to TRBD2 covers 12 bases. The CDR3 covers 20 residues. Trimming took 5 bases from V and 1 from J; bases not matched to a gene: 18. CDR1 and CDR2 from the germline V gene are MNHEY and SMNVEV (reference sequence). CDR3 region: CASSQTTLRATSGRSYEQYF. In nucleotides, the CDR3 is TGTGCCAGCAGTCAAACAACCTTAAGGGCCACTAGCGGGAGGTCCTACGAGCAGTACTTC.

This clonotype came up a few times. This sequence joins TRBV3-1 and TRBJ1-4; tentative D call: TRBD1 (5 bases). The V end lost 6 bases, the J end lost 0 bases, and 8 bases lay between the germline ends. This CDR3 is 14 amino acids long. The germline V gene has CDR1 LGHDT and CDR2 YNNKEL (reference sequence). The CDR3 DNA follows: TGTGCCAGCAGGCCAGGGTCAACTAATGAAAAACTGTTTTTT. Translation: CASRPGSTNEKLFF.

The J gene is TRBJ1-6, the V gene TRBV27; the match to TRBD1 covers 8 bases. Germline CDR1 and CDR2: MNHEY and SMNVEV (reference sequence). This CDR3 region has 13 residues. V lost 8 bases, J lost 9 bases, and 6 bases stayed unmatched. CDR3 in amino acids: CASCGRGPSPLHF. The CDR3 coding sequence is TGTGCCAGCTGTGGCAGGGGGCCTTCACCCCTCCACTTT.

V and J are TRBV27 and TRBJ1-4, with TRBD1 identical over 7 bases. Germline V CDR1 and CDR2: MNHEY, SMNVEV (reference sequence). Trimming took 5 bases from V and 3 from J; bases not matched to a gene: 3. The CDR3 covers 14 residues. The DNA of the CDR3 is TGTGCCAGCAGTGGGGGACAGTCTAATGAAAAACTGTTTTTT. It is translated as CASSGGQSNEKLFF.

The chain recombines TRBV4-1 with TRBJ2-3; D not resolved. CDR3 length equals 16 residues. Germline V gives CDR1 MGHRA, CDR2 YSYEKL. Trimming stripped 0 bases from V and 0 bases from J, with 10 bases between. CDR3 sequence reads: CASSQDRTTSTDTQYF. The CDR3 DNA follows: TGCGCCAGCAGCCAAGACCGGACCACTAGCACAGATACGCAGTATTTT.

The chain combines TRBV7-9 with TRBJ1-1; D might be TRBD1 (6 bases). V was cut by 1 base and J by 3 bases, with 9 bases left in between. The germline CDR1 and CDR2 sequences are SEHNR and FQNEAQ (reference sequence). This CDR3 spans 14 amino acids. The CDR3 sequence: CASSLEQGHTEAFF. The DNA for the CDR3 is TGTGCCAGCAGCTTAGAACAGGGCCACACTGAAGCTTTCTTT.

In this sample, this clonotype turned up a few times. The V and J genes are TRBV24-1 and TRBJ2-7; 8 bases align to TRBD2. Germline CDR1 reads KGHDR; CDR2 reads SFDVKD. The CDR3 covers 14 residues. J was trimmed by 3 bases and V by 4 bases; bases with no gene match: 4. The CDR3 here is CATSDPGTSYEQYF. The CDR3 region has the DNA TGTGCCACCAGTGACCCCGGGACTAGCTACGAGCAGTACTTC.

This clonotype was recorded a few times. The V and J genes are TRBV6-1 and TRBJ2-7; TRBD2 is a possible D gene (7 bases). The germline CDR1 and CDR2 sequences are MNHNS and SASEGT. V lost 7 bases, J lost 1 base, and 14 bases lay in between. This CDR3 comprises 14 residues. CDR3 DNA sequence: TGTGCCAGCATAATAGGGGGGGGATCCTACGAGCAGTACTTC. It encodes CASIIGGGSYEQYF.